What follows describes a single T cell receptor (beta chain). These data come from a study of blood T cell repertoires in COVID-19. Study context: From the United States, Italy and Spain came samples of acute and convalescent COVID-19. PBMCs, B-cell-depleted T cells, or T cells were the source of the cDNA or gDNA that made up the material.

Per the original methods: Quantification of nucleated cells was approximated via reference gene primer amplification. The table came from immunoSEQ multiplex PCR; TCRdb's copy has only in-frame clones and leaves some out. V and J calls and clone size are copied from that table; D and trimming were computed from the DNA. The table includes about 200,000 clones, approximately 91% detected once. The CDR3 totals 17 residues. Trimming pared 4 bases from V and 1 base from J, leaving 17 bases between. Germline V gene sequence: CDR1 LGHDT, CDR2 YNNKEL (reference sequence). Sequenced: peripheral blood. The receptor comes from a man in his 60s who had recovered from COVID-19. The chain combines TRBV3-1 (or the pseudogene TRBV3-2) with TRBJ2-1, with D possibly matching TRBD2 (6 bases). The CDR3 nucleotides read TGTGCCAGCAGCCCGGGGACTGGCGGCGGTTCCTACAATGAGCAGTTCTTC. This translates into CASSPGTGGGSYNEQFF.